These 20 T cell receptor beta chains share one sample of origin, sequenced in a study of T cell repertoires in cytomegalovirus infection. TCRdb reprocessed the reads with MiXCR, giving one entry per CDR3 protein. The table has about 740,000 distinct CDR3 sequences, roughly 35% seen once. The sequenced sample was PBMCs. All receptors derive from a human donor in good health (CMV status not recorded). Some clones in this sample may be carry-over from other donors' samples.

This clonotype has at least ten counts. The genes are TRBV5-1 and TRBJ2-3, with a possible D match to TRBD1 (5 bases). The CDR3 consists of 16 residues. V was trimmed by 0 bases and J by 3 bases, leaving 14 bases between them. Per germline, CDR1 SGHRS and CDR2 YFSETQ. The CDR3 protein is CASSLAPVRVTDTQYF. The DNA for the CDR3 is TGCGCCAGCAGCTTGGCTCCCGTCAGGGTAACAGATACGCAGTATTTT.

The genes are TRBV7-9 and TRBJ1-5; D perhaps matches TRBD1 (6 bases). V lost 3 bases, J lost 5 bases, and 11 bases lay in between. The germline CDR1 and CDR2 sequences are SEHNR and FQNEAQ (reference sequence). The CDR3 is 14 amino acids. Here the CDR3 DNA reads TGTGCCAGCAGCTTCCAGGGGATCGATCAGCCCCAGCATTTT. This gives the protein CASSFQGIDQPQHF.

V is TRBV20-1 and J is TRBJ2-7; D uncertain. Trimming pared 0 bases from V and 0 bases from J, leaving 12 bases between. The V gene's germline CDR1 is DFQATT and CDR2 SNEGSKA (reference sequence). The CDR3 is 15 amino acids. CDR3 residues: CSAREGRYSSYEQYF. CDR3 in DNA: TGCAGTGCTAGAGAAGGAAGGTATAGCTCCTACGAGCAGTACTTC.

The gene calls are TRBV11-1 and TRBJ1-5, with D possibly TRBD1 on 5 matching bases. The CDR3 consists of 13 residues. CDR1 is SGHAT and CDR2 is FQDESV in the germline V gene (reference sequence). With 4 bases removed from V and 5 bases from J, the gap between germline ends came to 9 bases. CDR3 region: CASSSAGHQPQHF. CDR3 nucleotides: TGTGCCAGCAGCTCGGCAGGGCATCAGCCCCAGCATTTT.

There are a few counts of this clonotype. V usage is TRBV7-2 and J usage is TRBJ1-3; D might be TRBD1 (5 bases). Trimming removed 5 bases from V and 0 bases from J, with 14 bases in between. CDR3 size: 16 residues. Germline-derived CDR1 and CDR2 are SGHTA and FQGNSA. In DNA, the CDR3 is TGTGCCAGCAGCCCAGCCGGGACCTACTCTGGAAACACCATATATTTT. This codes for CASSPAGTYSGNTIYF.

This clonotype has more than one count but fewer than ten. The chain is built from TRBV7-8 and TRBJ2-7; 11 positions agree with TRBD2. CDR1 and CDR2 from the germline V gene are SGHVS and FQNEAQ. The CDR3 loop spans 17 amino acids. Trimming took 5 bases from V and 4 from J; bases not matched to a gene: 13. The CDR3 coding sequence is TGTGCCAGCAGCCAAAGCCCACTAGCGGGAGTTTTTTACGAGCAGTACTTC. This gives the protein CASSQSPLAGVFYEQYF.

This clonotype was found once. V and J are TRBV12-3 or TRBV12-4 and TRBJ2-1, with 10 positions matching TRBD1. This CDR3 comprises 15 residues. V trimming: 5 bases; J trimming: 9 bases; junction bases outside the gene matches: 10. The CDR3 protein is CASSPGQGGGREQFF. The CDR3 coding sequence is TGTGCCAGCAGTCCCGGACAGGGGGGGGGTCGTGAGCAGTTCTTC.

The rearrangement joins TRBV11-1 to TRBJ2-7; D may be TRBD1 or TRBD2 (6 bases each). V dropped 7 bases and J dropped 6 bases, with 13 bases sitting between them. The CDR3 length is 12 residues. Germline values: CDR1 SGHAT, CDR2 FQDESV (reference sequence). In nucleotides, the CDR3 is TGTGCCAGCACCCCCGGGGGCGGCGAGCAGTACTTC. It is translated as CASTPGGGEQYF.

The sample holds a few counts of this clonotype. The chain is built from TRBV12-3 or TRBV12-4 and TRBJ1-1, with D perhaps TRBD1 (6 bases). The CDR3 runs to 13 residues. The V and J ends lost 7 bases and 1 base respectively, with 10 bases between them. CDR3 residues: CASKQQGNTEAFF. The CDR3 DNA sequence: TGTGCCAGCAAGCAACAGGGGAACACTGAAGCTTTCTTT.

Only a few counts were recorded for this clonotype. The junction departs from the called germline gene at one end, perhaps through a read error. The chain carries TRBV5-3 and TRBJ1-6; 10 positions match TRBD1. TRBV5-3 is known as an ORF, though its function is uncertain. The CDR3 sequence is 16 residues long. The DNA for the CDR3 is TGTGCCAGCAGCTTGGTGGTCCGGACAGGGGGTTCACCCCTCCACTTT. Amino acid sequence: CASSLVVRTGGSPLHF.

The rearrangement links TRBV19 to TRBJ1-1; the D is unclear. V lost 5 bases, J lost 4 bases, and 14 bases lay in between. This CDR3 region has 14 residues. From germline, CDR1 is LNHDA and CDR2 SQIVND (reference sequence). CDR3 protein: CASSPAMGSTEAFF. CDR3 nucleotides: TGTGCCAGTAGTCCAGCAATGGGGAGCACTGAAGCTTTCTTT.

This clonotype rates as medium-sized. CDR3 coding DNA: TGTGCCAGCAGCCTGGGGGGGAGCCGATTTGCCGGGGAGCTGTTTTTT. Translating it yields CASSLGGSRFAGELFF. The chain employs TRBV7-6 and TRBJ2-2; the match to TRBD2 covers 7 bases. Germline values: CDR1 SGHVS, CDR2 FNYEAQ. V shed 5 bases and J 6 bases; nucleotides not matched to a gene: 12. This CDR3 is 16 amino acids long.

This clonotype was detected a few times. The chain has TRBV7-9 and TRBJ2-2; D tentatively reads TRBD1 or TRBD2 (5 bases each). The CDR3 contains 17 residues. Per germline, CDR1 SEHNR and CDR2 FQNEAQ (reference sequence). Trimming pared 4 bases from V and 6 bases from J, leaving 21 bases between. For the CDR3, the DNA is TGTGCCAGCAGCTCCCGGCCGGGACCTAGGGACGCCGGGGAGCTGTTTTTT. Protein sequence: CASSSRPGPRDAGELFF.

This clonotype was detected a few times. The chain has TRBV27 and TRBJ2-2; the D gene is possibly TRBD1 (5 bases). The V end was cut by 2 bases, the J end by 12 bases, with 10 bases between. The CDR3 has 12 residues. Germline V lookup: CDR1 MNHEY, CDR2 SMNVEV (reference sequence). As DNA, the CDR3 is TGTGCCAGCAGTTTAACAGGAACGAAGCTGTTTTTT. It encodes CASSLTGTKLFF.

This clonotype was seen ten or more times. This chain links TRBV7-2 with TRBJ2-4, with 7 bases fitting TRBD1. This CDR3 region has 14 residues. Germline CDR1 is SGHTA and CDR2 is FQGNSA. Germline trimming cut 5 bases from V and 3 bases from J; bases unmatched to any gene: 4. The CDR3 region is CASSARQGKNIQYF. The CDR3 DNA reads TGTGCCAGCAGCGCCAGACAGGGCAAAAACATTCAGTACTTC.

This clonotype was counted a few times. CDR3 sequence: CASSLNSGVHQPQHF. In nucleotides, the CDR3 is TGTGCCAGCAGCTTAAATTCAGGGGTCCATCAGCCCCAGCATTTT. V gene TRBV7-9 combines with J gene TRBJ1-5; tentatively, D is TRBD1 (6 bases). Germline CDR1 and CDR2: SEHNR and FQNEAQ (reference sequence). The CDR3 runs 15 residues. V lost 2 bases and J 5 bases, leaving 13 bases between the germline ends.

This chain uses TRBV10-3 with TRBJ2-1; 9 bases match TRBD2. CDR3 size: 17 residues. V trimming: 2 bases; J trimming: 7 bases; junction bases outside the gene matches: 12. Per the germline V gene, CDR1 is ENHRY and CDR2 is SYGVKD. This chain's CDR3 is CAISELLSGGKNNEQFF. CDR3 DNA: TGTGCCATCAGTGAGCTTCTTAGCGGGGGTAAAAATAATGAGCAGTTCTTC.

The chain links TRBV7-4 to TRBJ1-6; D unresolved. V lost 1 base and J 5 bases, leaving 12 bases between the germline ends. The CDR3 runs 16 residues. CDR1 is SGHVT and CDR2 is SQSDAQ in the germline V gene. The CDR3 here is CASSLEAQRNNSPLHF. The CDR3, as DNA: TGTGCCAGCAGCTTAGAGGCTCAACGGAATAATTCACCCCTCCACTTT.

This clonotype has just one count. This could be a read error, since a much larger clone is one nucleotide away. The CDR3 ends on some other residue instead of the conserved phenylalanine or tryptophan, so this is likely a read error. This rearrangement joins TRBV4-1 to TRBJ2-1; no clear D gene. The ends were cut back, 3 bases at V and 8 bases at J, with 11 bases in the middle. The CDR3 consists of 13 residues. Germline V gene sequence: CDR1 MGHRA, CDR2 YSYEKL. The CDR3 protein is CASSQDLDDEQFL. The CDR3, as DNA: TGCGCCAGCAGCCAGGACCTCGACGATGAGCAGTTCTTA.

About this clonotype itself: A read error may be the cause here, since a much bigger clone is one base away. The chain recombines TRBV10-3 with TRBJ2-7; D call uncertain. Germline lookup yields CDR1 ENHRY and CDR2 SYGVKD. This CDR3 region has 14 residues. V lost 0 bases, J lost 3 bases, and 9 bases lay in between. CDR3 protein: CAISESMGCYEQYF. CDR3 nucleotide sequence: TGTGCCATCAGTGAGTCGATGGGGTGCTACGAGCAGTACTTC.